This note documents a single T cell receptor beta chain sequence. Losses at the gene ends were 2 bases for V and 5 bases for J; bases not matched to a gene: 10. CDR3 length: 16 residues. Germline CDR1 is MGHRA and CDR2 is YSYEKL. This record comes from a study of T cells in Graves' hyperthyroidism and ophthalmopathy. About the study: Peripheral blood was drawn at first diagnosis, prior to all treatment.

Regions amplified from RNA transcripts were the TCR beta CDR3 regions. The HTBI primer set was used in a first-round RT-PCR of the TCR CDR3. TCRdb redid the calling of the multiplex PCR reads with MiXCR, one entry per CDR3 protein. The repertoire holds fewer than 500,000 distinct CDR3 sequences, with about 14% as singletons. Based on clinical symptoms, serum thyroxine and TRAb, thyroid ultrasound and orbital computed tomography, diagnoses were reached. The sequenced sample consisted of blood. This TCR was sampled from a woman aged 25 to 39 with Graves' ophthalmopathy. The V gene is TRBV4-1, the J gene TRBJ2-7; 9 bases agree with TRBD2. DNA of the CDR3: TGCGCCAGCAGCCAACCCGGGACTAGCCTCCTGGACGAGCAGTACTTC. This gives the protein CASSQPGTSLLDEQYF.